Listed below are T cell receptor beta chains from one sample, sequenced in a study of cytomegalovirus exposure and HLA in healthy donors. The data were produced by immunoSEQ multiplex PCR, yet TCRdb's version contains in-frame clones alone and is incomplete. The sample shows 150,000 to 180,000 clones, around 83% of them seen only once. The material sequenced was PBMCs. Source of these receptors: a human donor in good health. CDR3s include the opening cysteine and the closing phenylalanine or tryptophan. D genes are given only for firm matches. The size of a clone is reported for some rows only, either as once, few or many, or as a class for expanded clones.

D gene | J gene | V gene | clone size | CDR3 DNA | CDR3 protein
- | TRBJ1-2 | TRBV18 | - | TGTGCCAGCTCACTACGACAGGCAGACGGGTATGGCTACACCTTC | CASSLRQADGYGYTF
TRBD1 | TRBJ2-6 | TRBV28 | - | TGTGCCAGCAGTTCTGGACAGGGAGTCTGGGGCCGACAAGGTGGTGGGAGCGTCCTGACTTTC | CASSSGQGVWGRQGGGSVLTF
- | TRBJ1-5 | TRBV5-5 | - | TGTGCCAGCAGCTTGTCAGGGAATCAGCCCCAGCATTTT | CASSLSGNQPQHF
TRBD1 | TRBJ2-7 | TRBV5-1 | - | TGCGCCAGCAGCTTGCGGGGACAGGCCACCATTTACGAGCAGTACTTC | CASSLRGQATIYEQYF
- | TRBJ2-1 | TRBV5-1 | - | TGCGCCAGCAGCCAAGGCCGGGACACTTTCTACAATGAGCAGTTCTTC | CASSQGRDTFYNEQFF
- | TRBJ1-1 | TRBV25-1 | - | TGTGCCAGCAGTGTCCCGGGACCCGGGGGAACTGAAGCTTTCTTT | CASSVPGPGGTEAFF
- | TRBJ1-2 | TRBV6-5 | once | TGTGCCAGCAGTTACCAGGGTAACTATGGCTACACCTTC | CASSYQGNYGYTF
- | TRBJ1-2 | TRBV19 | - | TGTGCCAGTAGACGGCAGGATGGTTATGGCTACACCTTC | CASRRQDGYGYTF
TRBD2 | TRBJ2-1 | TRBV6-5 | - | TGTGCCAGCTCGCGGGGGACTAGCGGGATCAATGAGCAGTTCTTC | CASSRGTSGINEQFF
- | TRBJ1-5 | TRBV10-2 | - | TGCGCCAGCAGTGAGTCGGAGACTAGGGCCCAGCATTTT | CASSESETRAQHF
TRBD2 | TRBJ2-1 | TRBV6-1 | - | TGTGCCAGCCGCCCTGGAGGGTCGGGGGGCAATGAGCAGTTCTTC | CASRPGGSGGNEQFF
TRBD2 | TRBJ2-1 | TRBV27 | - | TGTGCCAGCAGTTTATTTTACGGGACTACGTCTCAGGAGCAGTTCTTC | CASSLFYGTTSQEQFF
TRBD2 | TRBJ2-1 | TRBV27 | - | TGTGCCAGCAGTTTAGGACTAGCGGCCTACAATGAGCAGTTCTTC | CASSLGLAAYNEQFF
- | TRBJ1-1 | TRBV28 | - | TGTGCCAGCAGTTTCTACAGGAACCTCATGAACACTGAAGCTTTCTTT | CASSFYRNLMNTEAFF
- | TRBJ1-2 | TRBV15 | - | TGTGCCACCAGCAAATACAGGGTTGGCTACACCTTC | CATSKYRVGYTF
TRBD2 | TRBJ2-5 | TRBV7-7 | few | TGTGCCAGCAGCTTAGGACTAGCGTTCCAAGAGACCCAGTACTTC | CASSLGLAFQETQYF
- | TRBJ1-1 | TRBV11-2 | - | TGTGCCAGCAGGCTCGGACTCCGGGACAAGGGTGTCACTGAAGCTTTCTTT | CASRLGLRDKGVTEAFF
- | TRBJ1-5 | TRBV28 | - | TGTGCCAGCAGAGAGGGCAATCAGCCCCAGCATTTT | CASREGNQPQHF
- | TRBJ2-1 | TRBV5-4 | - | TGTGCCAGCAGCTTGGAGATAGCAATCAACAATGAGCAGTTCTTC | CASSLEIAINNEQFF
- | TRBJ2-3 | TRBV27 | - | TGTGCCAGCAGTTTATCGCGGACAGATACGCAGTATTTT | CASSLSRTDTQYF
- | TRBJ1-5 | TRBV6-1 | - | TGTGCCGGTAACCCGGGAGGATTTAGCAATCAGCCCCAGCATTTT | CAGNPGGFSNQPQHF
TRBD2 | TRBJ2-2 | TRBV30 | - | TGTGCCTGGACGTTCTGGGGGGGTACAAGCCGGGAGCTGTTTTTT | CAWTFWGGTSRELFF
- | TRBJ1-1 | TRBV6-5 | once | TGTGCCAGCAGTCTGCGTGGGAACACTGAAGCTTTCTTT | CASSLRGNTEAFF
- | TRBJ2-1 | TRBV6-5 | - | TGTGCCAGCAGTCGCGACAGGCGCACCATCAATGAGCAGTTCTTC | CASSRDRRTINEQFF
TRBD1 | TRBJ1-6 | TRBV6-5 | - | TGTGCCAGCAGTTCTCCCCGGGACAGGGTAAATTCACCCCTCCACTTT | CASSSPRDRVNSPLHF
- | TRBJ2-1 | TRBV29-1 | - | TGCAGCGCATTGGGCCGGAACAATGAGCAGTTCTTC | CSALGRNNEQFF